A single sample gave rise to the 32 T cell receptor beta chains below, sequenced in a study of CD8 T cells in ankylosing spondylitis. The study, taken as a whole, reports: There was a TCR beta motif, made of roughly eight highly homologous variants, that appeared characteristic of ankylosing spondylitis blood.

These receptors have no identified antigens. One entry per CDR3 protein, called by TCRdb with MiXCR from the 5' RACE reads. The sample carries 470,000 or so distinct CDR3 sequences, roughly 26% recorded once. Sequencing input: blood, either unsorted or a sorted T cell fraction (not recorded which). Receptors originate from a male donor with ankylosing spondylitis.

This chain links TRBV5-1 with TRBJ2-7; D is ambiguous. V shed 4 bases and J shed 3 bases, with 5 bases lying between them. The germline V gene encodes CDR1 SGHRS and CDR2 YFSETQ. This CDR3 region has 11 residues. CDR3 in amino acids: CASSTYYEQYV. DNA of the CDR3: TGCGCCAGCAGCACCTACTACGAGCAGTACGTC.

This clonotype was observed a few times. The chain combines TRBV18 with TRBJ2-7; no firm D call. The CDR3 has 12 residues. Between the trimmed V and J ends, which lost 3 bases and 6 bases, there was a span of 9 bases. CDR1 is KGHSH and CDR2 is LQKENI in the germline V gene. CDR3 sequence: CASSPVLREQYF. The DNA for the CDR3 is TGTGCCAGCTCACCCGTCTTGCGCGAGCAGTACTTC.

The chain couples TRBV7-2 to TRBJ2-3; D is ambiguous. V was clipped by 1 base and J by 2 bases, with 10 bases between them. Germline V gene data show CDR1 as SGHTA and CDR2 as FQGNSA. The length of the CDR3 is 15 residues. The CDR3 sequence: CASSLDPGYTDTQYF. In DNA form, the CDR3 reads TGTGCCAGCAGCTTAGATCCCGGATACACAGATACGCAGTATTTT.

This clonotype was seen more than once but under ten times. The gene calls are TRBV15 and TRBJ2-1; 9 nucleotides line up with TRBD1. Germline values: CDR1 LNHNV, CDR2 YYDKDF (reference sequence). V lost 0 bases to trimming and J lost 6 bases; unmatched junction nucleotides: 6. The CDR3 length is 16 residues. The CDR3 sequence: CATSRDVGQGPNEQFF. As DNA, the CDR3 is TGTGCCACCAGCAGAGATGTGGGACAGGGACCCAATGAGCAGTTCTTC.

The chain combines TRBV25-1 with TRBJ2-1, with D perhaps given as TRBD1 or TRBD2 (5 bases each). The V gene lost 0 bases and the J gene lost 6 bases, with 9 bases spanning the gap. In germline, CDR1 is MGHDK, CDR2 SYGVNS. CDR3 size: 14 residues. DNA for the CDR3: TGTGCCAGCAGTGAATACAGGGAGAGCAATGAGCAGTTCTTC. It yields the protein CASSEYRESNEQFF.

This clonotype was seen only a few times. The chain uses TRBV15 and TRBJ1-1; maybe TRBD1 (5 bases). The germline CDR1 and CDR2 sequences are LNHNV and YYDKDF (reference sequence). This CDR3 has 13 residues. Deletions cut 1 base from V and 11 bases from J, with 14 bases between. The CDR3 DNA reads TGTGCCACCAGCAGAGTAGGGGCAGGGTCGGCTTTCTTT. Protein sequence: CATSRVGAGSAFF.

This rearrangement joins TRBV20-1 to TRBJ1-1, with D perhaps TRBD1 (5 bases). The CDR3 extends over 16 amino acids. The V gene's germline CDR1 is DFQATT and CDR2 SNEGSKA (reference sequence). V was pared by 0 bases and J by 1 base, with 15 bases between. Here the CDR3 reads CSARDGARVGNTEAFF. The CDR3 DNA sequence: TGCAGTGCTAGAGATGGGGCCAGGGTGGGGAACACTGAAGCTTTCTTT.

This clonotype has a handful of counts. This sequence joins TRBV20-1 and TRBJ2-1; 7 bases match TRBD2. Germline values: CDR1 DFQATT, CDR2 SNEGSKA (reference sequence). This CDR3 has 16 residues. The junction had 10 bases not matched to a gene; V was cut back by 4 bases and J by 1 base. CDR3 sequence: CSATTRTGGSYNEQFF. As DNA, the CDR3 is TGCAGTGCTACCACCCGGACGGGAGGATCCTACAATGAGCAGTTCTTC.

In its sample, this clonotype was seen a few times. The chain uses TRBV27 and TRBJ1-2, with D tentatively TRBD1 (6 bases). Trimming took off 5 bases at V and 5 bases at J, with 24 bases between the two ends. The CDR3 loop spans 17 amino acids. CDR1 and CDR2 (germline): MNHEY, SMNVEV (reference sequence). CDR3 sequence (DNA): TGTGCCAGCAGTGGCCGGCAGACAGGCAGAAATGGGTATGGCTACACCTTC. Amino acids: CASSGRQTGRNGYGYTF.

The rearrangement joins TRBV7-2 to TRBJ1-2, with TRBD1 matching over 8 bases. The CDR3 is 16 amino acids. Germline V CDR1 and CDR2: SGHTA, FQGNSA. J lost 3 bases, V lost 5 bases, and 11 bases had no gene match. CDR3 region: CASSPDRDPSYYGYTF. As DNA, the CDR3 is TGTGCCAGCAGCCCGGACAGGGACCCGTCCTACTATGGCTACACCTTC.

The V and J genes are TRBV11-1 and TRBJ2-1, with TRBD2 identical over 9 bases. V was clipped by 1 base and J by 4 bases; unmatched bases: 11. The germline V gene encodes CDR1 SGHAT and CDR2 FQDESV (reference sequence). This CDR3 comprises 18 residues. The CDR3 is CASSLEFGSAGGYNEQFF. CDR3 nucleotide sequence: TGTGCCAGCAGCTTAGAGTTCGGGAGCGCGGGAGGGTACAATGAGCAGTTCTTC. Looking up the rest from reference TRBV11-1 and TRBJ2-1 gives the full variable domain: EAEVAQSPRYKITEKSQAVAFWCDPISGHATLYWYRQILGQGPELLVQFQDESVVDDSQLPKDRFSAERLKGVDSTLKIQPAELGDSAMYLCASSLEFGSAGGYNEQFFGPGTRLTVL.

The V call is TRBV5-1, the J call TRBJ2-7; 10 bases agree with TRBD1. Germline V CDR1 and CDR2: SGHRS, YFSETQ. The trim removed 4 bases at V and 2 bases at J, leaving 9 bases unmatched. This CDR3 is 16 amino acids long. This CDR3 reads CASSPVGTGDPYEQYV. CDR3 bases: TGCGCCAGCAGCCCGGTCGGGACAGGGGACCCCTACGAGCAGTACGTC.

This clonotype came up a few times. The chain joins TRBV19 to TRBJ1-5; possible D gene TRBD1, 5 bases. Trimming cost V 5 bases and J 2 bases, with 13 bases left between them. There are 15 residues in the CDR3. Germline V gives CDR1 LNHDA, CDR2 SQIVND (reference sequence). As DNA, the CDR3 is TGTGCCAGTAGTCACGGGGGGTATGGCAATCAGCCCCAGCATTTT. This encodes CASSHGGYGNQPQHF.

This clonotype was detected a few times. This sequence joins TRBV9 and TRBJ2-1; 9 bases are shared with TRBD2. This CDR3 spans 15 amino acids. Germline CDR1 and CDR2: SGDLS and YYNGEE. The V segment lost 3 bases and the J segment 0 bases; nucleotides outside the gene matches: 1. In DNA, the CDR3 is TGTGCCAGCAGCGAACTAGCGGGCTCCTACAATGAGCAGTTCTTC. Translated, it gives CASSELAGSYNEQFF.

Only a few counts were recorded for this clonotype. The V and J genes are TRBV20-1 and TRBJ2-7; 10 nucleotides align to TRBD2. Trimming took 5 bases from V and 2 from J; bases not matched to a gene: 6. The CDR3 has 14 residues. Germline CDR1 reads DFQATT; CDR2 reads SNEGSKA (reference sequence). The CDR3 nucleotides read TGCAGTGCTCTCAGGACTAGCGGAGCCTACGAGCAGTACTTC. Translated, it gives CSALRTSGAYEQYF.

This rearrangement joins TRBV20-1 to TRBJ1-1; 12 bases map to TRBD1. Germline values: CDR1 DFQATT, CDR2 SNEGSKA (reference sequence). V lost 4 bases and J lost 10; bases outside the gene matches: 10. There are 14 residues in the CDR3. Here the CDR3 reads CSAITGTGGPGAFF. Here the CDR3 DNA reads TGCAGTGCTATAACCGGGACAGGGGGCCCGGGAGCTTTCTTT.

The chain carries TRBV7-8 and TRBJ1-1, with 10 positions matching TRBD1. Germline values: CDR1 SGHVS, CDR2 FQNEAQ. The CDR3 is 15 residues long. V was clipped by 5 bases and J by 7 bases; unmatched bases: 10. The chain's CDR3 is CASSLSDRGEGEAFF. The CDR3 DNA follows: TGTGCCAGCAGCCTATCGGACAGGGGGGAAGGTGAAGCTTTCTTT.

V and J are TRBV7-2 and TRBJ2-2; TRBD1 aligns across 10 bases. V lost 3 bases, J lost 4 bases, and 5 bases stayed unmatched. The germline CDR1 and CDR2 sequences are SGHTA and FQGNSA. The CDR3 is 16 residues long. The CDR3 sequence: CASSFSWTGGTGELFF. In DNA, the CDR3 is TGTGCCAGCAGCTTTTCCTGGACAGGGGGCACCGGGGAGCTGTTTTTT.

This chain joins TRBV20-1 and TRBJ1-4; D is unclear. V was pared by 5 bases and J by 6 bases, with 16 bases between. The V gene's germline CDR1 is DFQATT and CDR2 SNEGSKA (reference sequence). CDR3 size: 14 residues. In DNA, the CDR3 is TGCAGTGCTCTCATTGGGCAGGCGGATGAAAAACTGTTTTTT. Its protein product is CSALIGQADEKLFF.

Only a few counts were recorded for this clonotype. The genes are TRBV6-1 and TRBJ1-1; the D gene is possibly TRBD1 (6 bases). The CDR3 loop spans 15 amino acids. The germline CDR1 and CDR2 sequences are MNHNS and SASEGT. With 5 bases removed from V and 0 bases from J, the gap between germline ends came to 13 bases. The CDR3 nucleotides read TGTGCCAGCAGTCGGTTACAGGGCGTGAACACTGAAGCTTTCTTT. Protein: CASSRLQGVNTEAFF.

This clonotype was detected only a few times. The chain employs TRBV20-1 and TRBJ1-1; a weak D match, TRBD1 (5 bases). Germline V gene lookup returns CDR1 DFQATT and CDR2 SNEGSKA (reference sequence). The CDR3 runs to 13 residues. V lost 6 bases, J lost 3 bases, and 14 bases lay in between. CDR3 in DNA: TGCAGTGCGGAGGGGAGTAAGGACACTGAAGCTTTCTTT. Amino acid sequence: CSAEGSKDTEAFF.

This rearrangement joins TRBV9 to TRBJ1-6, with D unresolved. V lost 1 base, J lost 11 bases, and 10 bases lay in between. This CDR3 region has 13 residues. Germline lookup yields CDR1 SGDLS and CDR2 YYNGEE. The CDR3 spells CASSVSALAPLHF. CDR3 nucleotides: TGTGCCAGCAGCGTATCCGCCCTCGCACCCCTCCACTTT.

The chain uses TRBV2 and TRBJ1-4; 9 nucleotides match TRBD1. The CDR3 loop spans 15 amino acids. The ends lost 2 bases at V and 10 bases at J; junction bases unmatched: 8. Looked up from germline, CDR1 is SNHLY and CDR2 is FYNNEI. As DNA, the CDR3 is TGTGCCAGCAGTGAAATCCTGACAGGGGGAGGAAAACTGTTTTTT. Translated, it gives CASSEILTGGGKLFF.

This clonotype was found a few times. The chain joins TRBV11-2 to TRBJ2-1; TRBD2 matches at 14 bases. Germline CDR1 reads SGHAT; CDR2 reads FQNNGV. V shed 5 bases and J 0 bases; nucleotides not matched to a gene: 3. The CDR3 is 17 residues long. CDR3: CASSRLAGGGSYNEQFF. The CDR3 DNA sequence: TGTGCCAGCAGCCGACTAGCGGGGGGGGGCTCCTACAATGAGCAGTTCTTC. Supplemented by reference TRBV11-2 and TRBJ2-1, the full variable domain reads EAGVAQSPRYKIIEKRQSVAFWCNPISGHATLYWYQQILGQGPKLLIQFQNNGVVDDSQLPKDRFSAERLKGVDSTLKIQPAKLEDSAVYLCASSRLAGGGSYNEQFFGPGTRLTVL.

This clonotype was found a few times. The chain carries TRBV12-3 or TRBV12-4 and TRBJ2-7; D is perhaps TRBD1 or TRBD2 (5 bases each). This CDR3 contains 13 residues. Trimming removed 4 bases at V and 6 bases at J, with 13 bases between. CDR3 amino acids: CASSSTRGSEQYV. The CDR3 nucleotides read TGTGCCAGCAGTTCGACACGGGGCTCCGAGCAGTACGTC.

Only a few counts were recorded for this clonotype. This sequence joins TRBV3-1 and TRBJ2-7; 13 bases match TRBD2. Looked up from germline, CDR1 is LGHDT and CDR2 is YNNKEL (reference sequence). The V and J ends lost 3 bases and 3 bases, in that order; junction bases with no gene match: 8. The CDR3 is made up of 17 amino acids. The CDR3 protein is CASSQGLAGTTNYEQYF. In nucleotides, the CDR3 is TGTGCCAGCAGCCAGGGACTAGCGGGGACGACGAACTACGAGCAGTACTTC.

V and J are TRBV6-6 and TRBJ1-5, with D perhaps TRBD1 (6 bases). The CDR3 spans 13 residues. Germline V lookup: CDR1 MNHNY, CDR2 SVGAGI (reference sequence). The V end was cut by 8 bases, the J end by 4 bases, with 12 bases between. The CDR3 DNA follows: TGTGCCAGCCAAGGACAGCTAAATCAGCCCCAGCATTTT. Residues: CASQGQLNQPQHF.

The V call is TRBV12-5, the J call TRBJ2-1, with 14 bases identical to TRBD2. The V gene's germline CDR1 is LGHNT and CDR2 FRNRAP. This CDR3 contains 19 residues. V lost 1 base to trimming and J lost 7 bases; unmatched junction nucleotides: 12. The CDR3 DNA reads TGTGCTAGTGGTTTGGAATATCGCGGGACTAGCGGGAGATTAAATGAGCAGTTCTTC. The encoded protein is CASGLEYRGTSGRLNEQFF.

The chain uses TRBV11-2 and TRBJ2-1, with D possibly being TRBD1 or TRBD2 (5 bases each). Germline loops: CDR1 SGHAT, CDR2 FQNNGV. The CDR3 length is 12 residues. Deletions cut 3 bases from V and 9 bases from J, with 9 bases between. Written as DNA, the CDR3 is TGTGCCAGCAGCTTTCACGGGGCTGAGCAGTTCTTC. Translated: CASSFHGAEQFF. Variable domain in full (rest from reference TRBV11-2 and TRBJ2-1): EAGVAQSPRYKIIEKRQSVAFWCNPISGHATLYWYQQILGQGPKLLIQFQNNGVVDDSQLPKDRFSAERLKGVDSTLKIQPAKLEDSAVYLCASSFHGAEQFFGPGTRLTVL.

This clonotype was observed a few times. The CDR3 reads CSVSGTSGREYTGELFF. The CDR3 coding sequence is TGCAGCGTTTCCGGGACTAGCGGGAGGGAGTACACCGGGGAGCTGTTTTTT. V gene TRBV29-1 combines with J gene TRBJ2-2, with TRBD2 matching over 16 bases. Trimming took 5 bases from V and 3 from J; bases not matched to a gene: 6. This CDR3 has 17 amino acids. CDR1 is SQVTM, CDR2 ANQGSEA, per germline.

This clonotype was seen a handful of times. This chain connects TRBV18 to TRBJ1-4; D not resolved. The germline CDR1 and CDR2 sequences are KGHSH and LQKENI. CDR3 length equals 13 residues. Trimming removed 4 bases from V and 3 bases from J, with 6 bases in between. The CDR3 region is CASSQEPNEKLFF. The CDR3 DNA reads as TGTGCCAGCTCACAGGAACCTAATGAAAAACTGTTTTTT. The full variable domain, with the rest looked up from reference TRBV18 and TRBJ1-4, is NAGVMQNPRHLVRRRGQEARLRCSPMKGHSHVYWYRQLPEEGLKFMVYLQKENIIDESGMPKERFSAEFPKEGPSILRIQQVVRGDSAAYFCASSQEPNEKLFFGSGTQLSVL.

This chain links TRBV18 with TRBJ2-7; TRBD1 agrees at 7 bases. J lost 6 bases, V lost 3 bases, and 5 bases had no gene match. Germline CDR1 and CDR2: KGHSH and LQKENI. The CDR3 is made up of 13 amino acids. The CDR3 DNA reads TGTGCCAGCTCACCCCAGGGGGACCTCGAGCAGTACTTC. As protein: CASSPQGDLEQYF. The entire variable domain, with the rest obtained from reference TRBV18 and TRBJ2-7, is as follows: NAGVMQNPRHLVRRRGQEARLRCSPMKGHSHVYWYRQLPEEGLKFMVYLQKENIIDESGMPKERFSAEFPKEGPSILRIQQVVRGDSAAYFCASSPQGDLEQYFGPGTRLTVT.